The 25 T cell receptor beta chains given below trace back to one sample, sequenced in a study of T cell responses to AZD1222 COVID-19 vaccine. Profiling relied on immunoSEQ multiplex PCR, and the TCRdb table lists in-frame clones only, not all of them. The profile covers 120,000 or so clones, with about 90% appearing a single time and 1.4% to 1.5% taken by the ten largest. This material consisted of peripheral blood, taken on day 0 of AZD1222 vaccination. The origin of the receptors is an adult in good health.

The V call is TRBV5-1, the J call TRBJ2-7; no definite D call. V gave up 7 bases and J gave up 3 bases, with 14 bases separating them. CDR3 length: 13 amino acids. Germline lookup yields CDR1 SGHRS and CDR2 YFSETQ. The CDR3 reads CASLPPNGYEQYF. DNA for the CDR3: TGCGCCAGCCTACCCCCGAATGGCTACGAGCAGTACTTC. The complete variable domain, with remaining parts taken from reference TRBV5-1 and TRBJ2-7, reads KAGVTQTPRYLIKTRGQQVTLSCSPISGHRSVSWYQQTPGQGLQFLFEYFSETQRNKGNFPGRFSGRQFSNSRSEMNVSTLELGDSALYLCASLPPNGYEQYFGPGTRLTVT.

The genes are TRBV18 and TRBJ1-4; TRBD1 aligns across 9 bases. The V segment lost 3 bases and the J segment 5 bases; nucleotides outside the gene matches: 10. The CDR3 covers 17 residues. Per germline, CDR1 KGHSH and CDR2 LQKENI. DNA for the CDR3: TGTGCCAGCTCACCTAACTCCCAGGGACAGGGCAATGAAAAACTGTTTTTT. Protein product: CASSPNSQGQGNEKLFF.

The V gene is TRBV7-2, the J gene TRBJ2-1; 8 bases align to TRBD2. V shed 8 bases, J shed 4 bases, and the junction held 7 bases outside the gene matches. Germline CDR1 reads SGHTA; CDR2 reads FQGNSA. CDR3 size: 14 residues. This CDR3 reads CASEPGGPYNEQFF. The CDR3 nucleotides are TGTGCCAGCGAACCGGGGGGGCCGTACAATGAGCAGTTCTTC.

This chain connects TRBV9 to TRBJ1-6, with a weak D call TRBD1 (6 bases). Between the trimmed V and J ends, which lost 0 bases and 6 bases, there was a span of 10 bases. Germline V CDR1 and CDR2: SGDLS, YYNGEE. There are 15 residues in the CDR3. CDR3 DNA sequence: TGTGCCAGCAGCGTAGTAGGACAGATTAATTCACCCCTCCACTTT. Protein: CASSVVGQINSPLHF.

The rearrangement links TRBV16 to TRBJ1-1; tentatively, D is TRBD1 (5 bases). Deletions cut 4 bases from V and 5 bases from J, with 23 bases between. Germline V gene sequence: CDR1 KGHSY, CDR2 FQNENV. The CDR3 is 17 residues long. In nucleotides, the CDR3 is TGTGCCAGCAGCCGATTAAGGCCAGACAGCGGGGGAACTGAAGCTTTCTTT. Amino acids: CASSRLRPDSGGTEAFF.

J is TRBJ1-5 and V is TRBV19, with 10 bases lining up with TRBD1. Germline V gene sequence: CDR1 LNHDA, CDR2 SQIVND (reference sequence). V lost 6 bases to trimming and J lost 5 bases; unmatched junction nucleotides: 4. The CDR3 is 14 residues long. Written as DNA, the CDR3 is TGTGCCAGTAGCGGGGACAGGGGCTATCAGCCCCAGCATTTT. This gives the protein CASSGDRGYQPQHF.

The V gene is TRBV28, the J gene TRBJ1-1; 8 positions agree with TRBD1. Germline values: CDR1 MDHEN, CDR2 SYDVKM. V lost 6 bases, J lost 3 bases, and 3 bases stayed unmatched. CDR3 length: 13 residues. The CDR3 region has the DNA TGTGCCAGCAGCCAGGACAGGGACACTGAAGCTTTCTTT. Its protein is CASSQDRDTEAFF.

This clone appeared once. This chain links TRBV3-1 (or the pseudogene TRBV3-2) with TRBJ1-1, with D possibly being TRBD1 (5 bases). Per germline, CDR1 LGHDT and CDR2 YNNKEL (reference sequence). The V end was cut by 7 bases, the J end by 0 bases, with 15 bases between. The CDR3 runs 15 residues. The CDR3 nucleotides read TGTGCCAGCATTGGGGGTTCCCTTTTGAACACTGAAGCTTTCTTT. It specifies CASIGGSLLNTEAFF.

V usage is TRBV18 and J usage is TRBJ1-3, with 7 bases fitting TRBD1. The V segment lost 1 base and the J segment 0 bases; nucleotides outside the gene matches: 3. Germline assignment: CDR1 KGHSH and CDR2 LQKENI. The CDR3 contains 16 residues. CDR3 nucleotides: TGTGCCAGCTCACCACAGACAGGGAACTCTGGAAACACCATATATTTT. This sequence encodes CASSPQTGNSGNTIYF.

The gene calls are TRBV30 and TRBJ1-1; no clear D gene. The CDR3 extends over 12 amino acids. V dropped 1 base and J dropped 5 bases, with 8 bases sitting between them. Germline CDR1 reads GTSNPN; CDR2 reads SVGIG (reference sequence). CDR3 sequence (DNA): TGTGCCTGGAGTGGGGGTTCTACTGAAGCTTTCTTT. Translating it yields CAWSGGSTEAFF.

Here the CDR3 reads CASVGLTNEKLFF. CDR3 nucleotides: TGTGCCAGCGTTGGGCTAACTAATGAAAAACTGTTTTTT. The chain carries TRBV7-9 and TRBJ1-4; D remains unclear. The V and J ends lost 8 bases and 1 base respectively, with 8 bases between them. This CDR3 is 13 amino acids long. Per the germline V gene, CDR1 is SEHNR and CDR2 is FQNEAQ (reference sequence).

This clone appeared once. The CDR3 reads CAWSLGSSTGYTF. The CDR3 DNA reads as TGTGCCTGGAGTCTCGGGAGTAGTACCGGCTACACCTTC. V and J are TRBV30 and TRBJ1-2; D uncertain. The germline V gene encodes CDR1 GTSNPN and CDR2 SVGIG (reference sequence). The V gene lost 2 bases and the J gene lost 8 bases, with 15 bases spanning the gap. This CDR3 is 13 amino acids long.

The chain couples TRBV12-3 or TRBV12-4 to TRBJ1-2; D uncertain. V dropped 3 bases and J dropped 0 bases, with 5 bases sitting between them. This CDR3 spans 13 amino acids. The CDR3 sequence is CASSFGANYGYTF. The CDR3 DNA follows: TGTGCCAGCAGTTTCGGAGCTAACTATGGCTACACCTTC.

This chain uses TRBV27 with TRBJ1-5; 7 bases align to TRBD1. The germline gives CDR1 MNHEY, CDR2 SMNVEV (reference sequence). The junction had 9 bases not matched to a gene; V was cut back by 4 bases and J by 9 bases. CDR3 length: 14 residues. The CDR3 sequence is CASSYLQGGGPQHF. CDR3 in DNA: TGTGCCAGCAGTTACCTTCAGGGGGGAGGGCCCCAGCATTTT.

The chain links TRBV28 to TRBJ1-5; possibly TRBD1 for D (5 bases). Trimming removed 1 base from V and 5 bases from J, with 12 bases in between. Germline assignment: CDR1 MDHEN and CDR2 SYDVKM. The CDR3 is 15 amino acids. This CDR3 reads CASSLYGGLHQPQHF. In DNA, the CDR3 is TGTGCCAGCAGTTTATATGGGGGTCTTCATCAGCCCCAGCATTTT.

The rearrangement links TRBV9 to TRBJ2-3; the D call may be TRBD1 or TRBD2 (5 bases each). V lost 3 bases, J lost 2 bases, and 13 bases lay in between. This CDR3 is 15 amino acids long. Germline CDR1 is SGDLS and CDR2 is YYNGEE. The CDR3, as DNA: TGTGCCAGCAGCGCCCGGGACCAATACACAGATACGCAGTATTTT. It specifies CASSARDQYTDTQYF. The variable domain in full, completed from reference TRBV9 and TRBJ2-3, reads DSGVTQTPKHLITATGQRVTLRCSPRSGDLSVYWYQQSLDQGLQFLIQYYNGEERAKGNILERFSAQQFPDLHSELNLSSLELGDSALYFCASSARDQYTDTQYFGPGTRLTVL.

This clone came up a few times. The chain links TRBV28 to TRBJ2-7; 7 nucleotides match TRBD1. V trimming: 3 bases; J trimming: 6 bases; junction bases outside the gene matches: 11. CDR1 and CDR2 (germline): MDHEN, SYDVKM. This CDR3 is 15 amino acids long. The CDR3: CASSFRLRDSGEQYF. The CDR3 DNA follows: TGTGCCAGCAGTTTCCGTCTTAGGGACAGTGGCGAGCAGTACTTC. Complete variable domain (other parts from reference TRBV28 and TRBJ2-7): DVKVTQSSRYLVKRTGEKVFLECVQDMDHENMFWYRQDPGLGLRLIYFSYDVKMKEKGDIPEGYSVSREKKERFSLILESASTNQTSMYLCASSFRLRDSGEQYFGPGTRLTVT.

The gene calls are TRBV18 and TRBJ1-5, with 9 positions matching TRBD1. V shed 3 bases, J shed 7 bases, and the junction held 7 bases outside the gene matches. The CDR3 has 15 residues. Germline values: CDR1 KGHSH, CDR2 LQKENI. Written as DNA, the CDR3 is TGTGCCAGCTCACCCGGGACAGGGAAAGGGCAGCCCCAGCATTTT. Translation: CASSPGTGKGQPQHF.

This sequence joins TRBV11-2 and TRBJ2-3; D unclear. This CDR3 has 15 residues. Germline CDR1 is SGHAT and CDR2 is FQNNGV. V gave up 5 bases and J gave up 2 bases, with 14 bases separating them. CDR3 loop: CASSRQDMTTDTQYF. The CDR3 nucleotides are TGTGCCAGCAGCCGACAAGACATGACCACAGATACGCAGTATTTT.

This clone occurred once. This chain links TRBV6-4 with TRBJ2-6; D unresolved. The germline V gene encodes CDR1 MRHNA and CDR2 SNTAGT. This CDR3 is 14 amino acids long. The CDR3 bases are TGTGCATTGGCAGGCCACTCTGGGGCCAACGTCCTGACTTTC. Translation: CALAGHSGANVLTF.

This chain connects TRBV18 to TRBJ1-6, with D possibly matching TRBD1 (5 bases). Germline values: CDR1 KGHSH, CDR2 LQKENI. V was shortened by 0 bases and J by 7 bases, with 7 bases between the two germline ends. The CDR3 sequence is 14 residues long. CDR3 coding DNA: TGTGCCAGCTCACCACCGACAGAGAATTCACCCCTCCACTTT. Its protein product is CASSPPTENSPLHF.

This clone was found a few times. V is TRBV12-3 or TRBV12-4 and J is TRBJ1-6, with D unresolved. The ends were cut back, 3 bases at V and 6 bases at J, with 3 bases in the middle. There are 12 residues in the CDR3. The CDR3 sequence is CASSFGNSPLHF. CDR3 nucleotides: TGTGCCAGCAGTTTCGGTAATTCACCCCTCCACTTT.

V and J are TRBV11-2 and TRBJ1-4; 9 bases agree with TRBD1. With V trimmed by 5 bases and J by 7 bases, 2 bases remained unmatched. Germline V gene sequence: CDR1 SGHAT, CDR2 FQNNGV. The CDR3 spans 13 residues. DNA for the CDR3: TGTGCCAGCAGCCGGGACAGGGCTGAAAAACTGTTTTTT. Its translation is CASSRDRAEKLFF.

The V call is TRBV21-1, the J call TRBJ2-7; the table's D call of TRBD1 was not tested on the DNA. TRBV21-1 is a recognized pseudogene. This CDR3 is 16 amino acids long. CDR3 region: CASSKEIYRVSYEQYF. CDR3 coding DNA: TGTGCCAGCAGCAAAGAAATTTACAGGGTCAGCTACGAGCAGTACTTC.

The V gene is TRBV4-1, the J gene TRBJ2-2; 9 bases are a match to TRBD1. Per the germline V gene, CDR1 is MGHRA and CDR2 is YSYEKL. With V trimmed by 1 base and J by 0 bases, 6 bases remained unmatched. This CDR3 is 18 amino acids long. The CDR3 loop reads CASSQVAGTGSNTGELFF. The CDR3 coding sequence is TGCGCCAGCAGCCAAGTCGCGGGGACAGGGTCGAACACCGGGGAGCTGTTTTTT.